Shown below are 21 T cell receptor beta chains from a single sample sequenced in a study of cytomegalovirus exposure and HLA in healthy donors. The PCR ran on 60 Vbeta and 13 Jbeta primers. Produced via immunoSEQ multiplex PCR; TCRdb's table is partial and in-frame only. This sample has under 200,000 clones, with 80% to 90% found just once. Sequencing was carried out using PBMCs. The receptors here all came from a man in his late teens or twenties in good health and CMV-seropositive.

The rearrangement links TRBV9 to TRBJ2-1, with 8 bases aligning to TRBD2. Germline V gene lookup returns CDR1 SGDLS and CDR2 YYNGEE. Trimming removed 0 bases from V and 7 bases from J; junction bases left unmatched: 12. The CDR3 runs 17 residues. Here the CDR3 DNA reads TGTGCCAGCAGCGTAGACCCCCTTAGCGGGGTCCTTAATGAGCAGTTCTTC. This codes for CASSVDPLSGVLNEQFF.

This clone appeared once. This chain connects TRBV30 to TRBJ1-2, with a weak D call TRBD1 (6 bases). In germline, CDR1 is GTSNPN, CDR2 SVGIG (reference sequence). The CDR3 is 14 residues long. Trimming cost V 3 bases and J 8 bases, with 19 bases left between them. CDR3 sequence (DNA): TGTGCCTGGAGCCCCAGGGGATTGGTTCGGGGCTACACCTTC. Its translation is CAWSPRGLVRGYTF.

The chain joins TRBV4-2 to TRBJ2-2; the D gene is possibly TRBD2 (5 bases). Between the trimmed V and J ends, which lost 8 bases and 1 base, there was a span of 14 bases. CDR3 size: 15 residues. The germline gives CDR1 LGHNA, CDR2 YNFKEQ. The CDR3 bases are TGTGCCAGCGGATCGACTATCCTGAACACCGGGGAGCTGTTTTTT. This codes for CASGSTILNTGELFF.

The chain combines TRBV7-9 with TRBJ1-6, with 9 bases matching TRBD1. CDR1 and CDR2 (germline): SEHNR, FQNEAQ (reference sequence). The CDR3 length is 15 residues. V gave up 7 bases and J gave up 10 bases; unmatched junction bases: 11. In nucleotides, the CDR3 is TGTGCCAGCAACAGACCGGGACAGGGTTTATCACCCCTCCACTTT. This codes for CASNRPGQGLSPLHF. Full variable domain (remainder filled in from reference TRBV7-9 and TRBJ1-6): DTGVSQNPRHKITKRGQNVTFRCDPISEHNRLYWYRQTLGQGPEFLTYFQNEAQLEKSRLLSDRFSAERPKGSFSTLEIQRTEQGDSAMYLCASNRPGQGLSPLHFGNGTRLTVT.

V and J are TRBV19 and TRBJ2-1, with D tentatively TRBD1 (5 bases). With 1 base removed from V and 9 bases from J, the gap between germline ends came to 16 bases. The CDR3 is made up of 15 amino acids. Germline values: CDR1 LNHDA, CDR2 SQIVND (reference sequence). The CDR3 loop reads CASSIVGRGRGEQFF. CDR3 DNA: TGTGCCAGTAGTATAGTAGGCCGAGGTAGGGGTGAGCAGTTCTTC.

This chain joins TRBV11-3 and TRBJ2-1; possibly TRBD2 for D (5 bases). The germline CDR1 and CDR2 sequences are SGHNT and YENEEA. Trimming cost V 1 base and J 5 bases, with 15 bases left between them. This CDR3 region has 16 residues. This CDR3 is CASSLAGGLGDNEQFF. The CDR3 region has the DNA TGTGCCAGCAGCTTAGCTGGCGGGTTGGGTGACAATGAGCAGTTCTTC.

V is TRBV10-1 and J is TRBJ2-3, with a possible D match to TRBD2 (6 bases). The length of the CDR3 is 15 residues. CDR1 WNHNN and CDR2 SYGVQD come from the germline V gene (reference sequence). Trimming took 6 bases from V and 4 from J, leaving 17 bases between them. The CDR3 spells CASSKSEGFADTQYF. Written as DNA, the CDR3 is TGCGCCAGCAGCAAATCGGAGGGTTTCGCAGATACGCAGTATTTT.

The V call is TRBV19, the J call TRBJ1-2, with 12 bases matching TRBD1. The CDR3 is 14 residues long. CDR1 LNHDA and CDR2 SQIVND come from the germline V gene (reference sequence). Trimming removed 9 bases from V and 6 bases from J; junction bases left unmatched: 8. DNA for the CDR3: TGTGCCAGCACCCAGGGACAGGGGGCAAATGGCTACACCTTC. Its translation: CASTQGQGANGYTF. The complete variable domain, with remaining parts taken from reference TRBV19 and TRBJ1-2, reads DGGITQSPKYLFRKEGQNVTLSCEQNLNHDAMYWYRQDPGQGLRLIYYSQIVNDFQKGDIAEGYSVSREKKESFPLTVTSAQKNPTAFYLCASTQGQGANGYTFGSGTRLTVV.

J is TRBJ1-6 and V is TRBV14; D might be TRBD1 (6 bases). Germline values: CDR1 SGHDN, CDR2 FVKESK. Trimming shortened V by 1 base and J by 4 bases, and 14 bases separated the two germline ends. The CDR3 totals 17 residues. CDR3 residues: CASSQVKGDLYNSPLHF. CDR3 nucleotide sequence: TGTGCCAGCAGCCAAGTCAAGGGGGATCTTTATAATTCACCCCTCCACTTT. Variable domain in full (rest from reference TRBV14 and TRBJ1-6): EAGVTQFPSHSVIEKGQTVTLRCDPISGHDNLYWYRRVMGKEIKFLLHFVKESKQDESGMPNNRFLAERTGGTYSTLKVQPAELEDSGVYFCASSQVKGDLYNSPLHFGNGTRLTVT.

This sequence joins TRBV7-3 and TRBJ2-3, with 9 nucleotides matching TRBD1. CDR3 length equals 15 residues. The trim removed 4 bases at V and 4 bases at J, leaving 6 bases unmatched. CDR1 is SGHTA, CDR2 FQGTGA, per germline. Here the CDR3 DNA reads TGTGCCAGCAGCTCAAGGGACAGGGTGGCAGATACGCAGTATTTT. It codes for CASSSRDRVADTQYF.

This clone has just a few counts. V is TRBV2 and J is TRBJ2-2; TRBD2 agrees at 10 bases. This CDR3 has 18 amino acids. With 3 bases clipped from V and 4 bases from J, the junction kept 11 bases outside the gene matches. Germline values: CDR1 SNHLY, CDR2 FYNNEI. The CDR3 is CASSDLGLARSGTGELFF. The CDR3 DNA sequence: TGTGCCAGCAGTGACCTGGGACTAGCGAGGTCCGGCACCGGGGAGCTGTTTTTT.

The chain combines TRBV5-4 with TRBJ2-2, with TRBD2 as a possible D gene (6 bases). CDR1 is SGHNT and CDR2 is YYREEE in the germline V gene (reference sequence). The V gene lost 2 bases and the J gene lost 3 bases, with 17 bases spanning the gap. The length of the CDR3 is 17 residues. CDR3 amino acids: CASSFGPGRSDTGELFF. The CDR3, as DNA: TGTGCCAGCAGCTTTGGGCCGGGGAGGTCCGACACCGGGGAGCTGTTTTTT.

Details on this clone: A junction end diverges from the germline sequence, so it may reflect a read error. The V and J genes are TRBV5-6 and TRBJ2-7, with TRBD2 matching 7 bases. There are 15 residues in the CDR3. The germline gives CDR1 SGHDT, CDR2 YYEEEE. CDR3 DNA sequence: TGTGCCAGCAGCTTGGGGCTAGCGGTTTCCTGCGAGCAGTACTTC. Translating gives CASSLGLAVSCEQYF.

This clone was seen a handful of times. Its ends do not fully match the called genes, so a read error is possible. This chain connects TRBV19 to TRBJ1-1; a possible D gene is TRBD1 (5 bases). The CDR3 is 13 amino acids. Germline-derived CDR1 and CDR2 are LNHDA and SQIVND (reference sequence). The CDR3 spells CASSGGVNTEAFF. In DNA, the CDR3 is TGTGCCAGTAGCGGGGGTGTGAATACTGAAGCTTTCTTT.

V gene TRBV5-6 combines with J gene TRBJ1-6; TRBD1 is a possible D gene (6 bases). Per the germline V gene, CDR1 is SGHDT and CDR2 is YYEEEE. Trimming pared 6 bases from V and 13 bases from J, leaving 20 bases between. The CDR3 extends over 14 amino acids. CDR3 sequence: CASNRRGYLGPLHF. CDR3 nucleotides: TGTGCCAGCAACCGCAGGGGTTACTTGGGGCCCCTCCACTTT.

This clone was found a few times. The J gene is TRBJ2-7, the V gene TRBV7-9; 7 bases are a match to TRBD1. This CDR3 is built from 14 residues. V was clipped by 7 bases and J by 5 bases; unmatched bases: 11. Germline V gives CDR1 SEHNR, CDR2 FQNEAQ (reference sequence). This chain's CDR3 is CASTDRVLIHEQYF. The CDR3 nucleotides read TGTGCCAGCACAGACAGGGTCCTAATCCACGAGCAGTACTTC. The full variable domain, completed using reference TRBV7-9 and TRBJ2-7, is DTGVSQNPRHKITKRGQNVTFRCDPISEHNRLYWYRQTLGQGPEFLTYFQNEAQLEKSRLLSDRFSAERPKGSFSTLEIQRTEQGDSAMYLCASTDRVLIHEQYFGPGTRLTVT.

The J gene is TRBJ2-3, the V gene TRBV5-6; D perhaps matches TRBD2 (5 bases). The germline V gene encodes CDR1 SGHDT and CDR2 YYEEEE. V was shortened by 10 bases and J by 6 bases, with 12 bases between the two germline ends. The CDR3 totals 11 residues. CDR3 in amino acids: CAGSRGDTQYF. The CDR3 bases are TGTGCCGGCTCGCGAGGGGATACGCAGTATTTT.

V gene TRBV9 combines with J gene TRBJ2-5; D might be TRBD1 (5 bases). With 3 bases removed from V and 2 bases from J, the gap between germline ends came to 11 bases. Germline CDR1 is SGDLS and CDR2 is YYNGEE. This CDR3 is 14 amino acids long. In DNA form, the CDR3 reads TGTGCCAGCAGCGCTTTTGACAGTCAAGAGACCCAGTACTTC. Protein product: CASSAFDSQETQYF.

This clone was seen only once. This chain's CDR3 is CASSLAGKGVDGYTF. Written as DNA, the CDR3 is TGTGCCAGCAGCTTAGCGGGGAAGGGAGTGGATGGCTACACCTTC. The rearrangement uses TRBV11-1 and TRBJ1-2; D not resolved. The V gene lost 0 bases and the J gene lost 6 bases, with 14 bases spanning the gap. Germline V gene data show CDR1 as SGHAT and CDR2 as FQDESV (reference sequence). The CDR3 length is 15 residues.

The rearrangement uses TRBV25-1 and TRBJ1-6; weak D call: TRBD1 (6 bases). The V end lost 4 bases, the J end lost 4 bases, and 8 bases lay between the germline ends. This CDR3 spans 14 amino acids. Germline CDR1 is MGHDK and CDR2 is SYGVNS. The CDR3 nucleotides are TGTGCCAGCAGTGGTACAGGGTATAATTCACCCCTCCACTTT. Amino acids: CASSGTGYNSPLHF. The full variable domain, in which reference TRBV25-1 and TRBJ1-6 provide the parts outside the CDR3, is EADIYQTPRYLVIGTGKKITLECSQTMGHDKMYWYQQDPGMELHLIHYSYGVNSTEKGDLSSESTVSRIRTEHFPLTLESARPSHTSQYLCASSGTGYNSPLHFGNGTRLTVT.

The chain has TRBV19 and TRBJ1-1; the D gene is possibly TRBD1 (6 bases). Germline CDR1 LNHDA, CDR2 SQIVND (reference sequence). CDR3 length equals 15 residues. Trimming took off 6 bases at V and 1 base at J, with 15 bases between the two ends. Here the CDR3 reads CASSPPQGWNTEAFF. CDR3 sequence (DNA): TGTGCCAGTAGCCCCCCCCAGGGGTGGAACACTGAAGCTTTCTTT. The full variable domain, its missing parts supplied by reference TRBV19 and TRBJ1-1, is DGGITQSPKYLFRKEGQNVTLSCEQNLNHDAMYWYRQDPGQGLRLIYYSQIVNDFQKGDIAEGYSVSREKKESFPLTVTSAQKNPTAFYLCASSPPQGWNTEAFFGQGTRLTVV.